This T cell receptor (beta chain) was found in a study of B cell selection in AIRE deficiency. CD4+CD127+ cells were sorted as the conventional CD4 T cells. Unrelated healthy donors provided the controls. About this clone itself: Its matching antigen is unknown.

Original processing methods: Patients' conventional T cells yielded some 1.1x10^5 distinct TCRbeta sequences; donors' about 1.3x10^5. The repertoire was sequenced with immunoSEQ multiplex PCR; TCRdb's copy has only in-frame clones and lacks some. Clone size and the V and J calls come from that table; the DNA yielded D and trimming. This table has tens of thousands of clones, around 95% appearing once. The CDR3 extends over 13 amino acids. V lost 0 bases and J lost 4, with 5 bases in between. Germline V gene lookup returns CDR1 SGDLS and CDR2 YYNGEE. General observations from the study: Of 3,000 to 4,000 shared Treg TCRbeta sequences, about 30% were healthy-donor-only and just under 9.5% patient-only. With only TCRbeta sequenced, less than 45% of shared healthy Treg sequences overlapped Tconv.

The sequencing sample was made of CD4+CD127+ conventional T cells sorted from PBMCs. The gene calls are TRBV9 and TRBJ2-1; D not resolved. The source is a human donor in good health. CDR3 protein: CASSVGQYNEQFF. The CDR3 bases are TGTGCCAGCAGCGTAGGGCAGTACAATGAGCAGTTCTTC.